The 27 T cell receptor beta chains below were found in one sample sequenced in a study of blood T cell repertoires in COVID-19. The table came from immunoSEQ multiplex PCR; TCRdb's copy has only in-frame clones and leaves some out. The data show 130,000 or so clones, about 89% seen once. Specimen: peripheral blood. Receptor source: a man aged 45-65 years with active or convalescent COVID-19.

J is TRBJ1-2 and V is TRBV2; no reliable D call. Germline loops: CDR1 SNHLY, CDR2 FYNNEI. The length of the CDR3 is 15 residues. The V and J ends lost 4 bases and 0 bases respectively, with 12 bases between them. The chain's CDR3 is CASSVRTGTNYGYTF. The DNA for the CDR3 is TGTGCCAGCAGTGTTCGAACCGGGACTAACTATGGCTACACCTTC.

V usage is TRBV10-3 and J usage is TRBJ2-7; no firm D call. V lost 4 bases to trimming and J lost 0 bases, with 13 bases between them. CDR1 is ENHRY and CDR2 is SYGVKD in the germline V gene. The CDR3 contains 15 residues. The CDR3 region is CAISGVASSSYEQYF. The DNA of the CDR3 is TGTGCCATCAGTGGGGTGGCGTCTAGCTCCTACGAGCAGTACTTC.

The V and J genes are TRBV28 and TRBJ2-1, with 7 bases aligning to TRBD1. Trimming took 6 bases from V and 5 from J; bases not matched to a gene: 4. The germline V gene has CDR1 MDHEN and CDR2 SYDVKM. The CDR3 sequence is 13 residues long. CDR3 region: CASSKGANNEQFF. CDR3 DNA sequence: TGTGCCAGCAGCAAGGGGGCGAACAATGAGCAGTTCTTC.

This chain uses TRBV2 with TRBJ2-7; D is possibly TRBD1 (5 bases). The CDR3 has 12 amino acids. The V end lost 4 bases, the J end lost 4 bases, and 8 bases lay between the germline ends. Per the germline V gene, CDR1 is SNHLY and CDR2 is FYNNEI. DNA of the CDR3: TGTGCCAGCAGTGGAAGGGGTTACGAGCAGTACTTC. This gives the protein CASSGRGYEQYF.

The chain links TRBV29-1 to TRBJ2-1, with D maybe TRBD2 (5 bases). V was trimmed by 1 base and J by 7 bases, leaving 11 bases between them. The germline CDR1 and CDR2 sequences are SQVTM and ANQGSEA. CDR3 length: 13 amino acids. CDR3 DNA: TGCAGCGTTGAAGTCGGGGTTCGGAATGAGCAGTTCTTC. Protein product: CSVEVGVRNEQFF.

The chain joins TRBV12-5 to TRBJ2-3; D is ambiguous. This CDR3 comprises 15 residues. The germline CDR1 and CDR2 sequences are LGHNT and FRNRAP. The V end lost 4 bases, the J end lost 0 bases, and 11 bases lay between the germline ends. CDR3 region: CASGSVVLSTDTQYF. CDR3 DNA sequence: TGTGCTAGTGGTTCGGTCGTCCTTAGCACAGATACGCAGTATTTT.

The V call is TRBV7-8, the J call TRBJ2-1, with 11 bases fitting TRBD2. Germline V gene data show CDR1 as SGHVS and CDR2 as FQNEAQ. J lost 6 bases, V lost 0 bases, and 19 bases had no gene match. This CDR3 region has 21 residues. CDR3 region: CASSLAKGRGPSSGRANEQFF. DNA of the CDR3: TGTGCCAGCAGCTTAGCTAAGGGGAGGGGGCCGAGTAGCGGGAGGGCCAATGAGCAGTTCTTC.

This rearrangement joins TRBV15 to TRBJ1-1; 8 bases match TRBD1. Trimming at V came to 0 bases and at J to 1 base, leaving 4 bases not matched to a gene. Germline values: CDR1 LNHNV, CDR2 YYDKDF (reference sequence). The CDR3 is made up of 16 amino acids. In DNA, the CDR3 is TGTGCCACCAGCAGAGACCCCGGGACAGGGAACACTGAAGCTTTCTTT. Translation gives CATSRDPGTGNTEAFF.

The chain employs TRBV5-4 and TRBJ2-7; D perhaps matches TRBD2 (7 bases). Germline values: CDR1 SGHNT, CDR2 YYREEE (reference sequence). The CDR3 covers 16 residues. Between the trimmed V and J ends, which lost 1 base and 3 bases, there was a span of 17 bases. CDR3 in DNA: TGTGCCAGCAGCTTGAGGGGGGGCGCAAGGATCTACGAGCAGTACTTC. Its protein product is CASSLRGGARIYEQYF.

The chain's CDR3 is CATSKRYEQYF. CDR3 nucleotides: TGTGCCACCAGTAAGAGGTACGAGCAGTACTTC. The chain has TRBV15 and TRBJ2-7; D is uncertain. V dropped 6 bases and J dropped 4 bases, with 7 bases sitting between them. The germline CDR1 and CDR2 sequences are LNHNV and YYDKDF (reference sequence). The CDR3 contains 11 residues.

The chain combines TRBV9 with TRBJ2-1, with D maybe TRBD2 (7 bases). Germline values: CDR1 SGDLS, CDR2 YYNGEE. The CDR3 is 14 amino acids. With 0 bases removed from V and 8 bases from J, the gap between germline ends came to 12 bases. In nucleotides, the CDR3 is TGTGCCAGCAGCGTAGTTGGGGGGGCGCATGAGCAGTTCTTC. Its protein is CASSVVGGAHEQFF.

V and J are TRBV5-1 and TRBJ2-4; D is perhaps TRBD1 (6 bases). Trimming removed 4 bases at V and 4 bases at J, with 15 bases between. The CDR3 contains 15 residues. Germline V gene data show CDR1 as SGHRS and CDR2 as YFSETQ. Here the CDR3 reads CASSRKDGQKNIQYF. The CDR3 DNA is TGCGCCAGCAGCCGTAAAGATGGACAGAAAAACATTCAGTACTTC.

The chain's CDR3 is CATSTGQGTYGYTF. The CDR3 bases are TGTGCCACCAGCACGGGACAGGGAACATATGGCTACACCTTC. V is TRBV15 and J is TRBJ1-2, with 9 bases that match TRBD1. The CDR3 totals 14 residues. The J segment lost 5 bases and the V segment lost 4 bases, leaving 5 bases of the junction unmatched. The germline CDR1 and CDR2 sequences are LNHNV and YYDKDF (reference sequence).

Here the CDR3 DNA reads TGTGCCTGGGCGGGACATAGCTCCTACGAGCAGTACTTC. It encodes CAWAGHSSYEQYF. The rearrangement links TRBV30 to TRBJ2-7, with D possibly being TRBD1 or TRBD2 (6 bases each). CDR3 length: 13 amino acids. The germline V and J ends were trimmed by 5 bases and 0 bases, with 11 bases remaining between them. From germline, CDR1 is GTSNPN and CDR2 SVGIG (reference sequence).

The V gene is TRBV5-6, the J gene TRBJ1-2, with 9 bases matching TRBD1. CDR3 length: 13 residues. The trim removed 6 bases at V and 7 bases at J, leaving 7 bases unmatched. Germline V lookup: CDR1 SGHDT, CDR2 YYEEEE. The CDR3 protein is CASTRDRAGGYTF. The CDR3 DNA reads as TGTGCCAGCACCCGGGACAGGGCGGGTGGCTACACCTTC.

The chain combines TRBV19 with TRBJ1-1; TRBD1 might be the D (5 bases). Trimming shortened V by 3 bases and J by 2 bases, and 10 bases separated the two germline ends. This CDR3 is 14 amino acids long. Looked up from germline, CDR1 is LNHDA and CDR2 is SQIVND (reference sequence). The CDR3 nucleotides read TGTGCCAGTAGTATCAGGCAGGGTAACACTGAAGCTTTCTTT. Translated: CASSIRQGNTEAFF.

The chain links TRBV5-1 to TRBJ1-1; possibly TRBD1 for D (6 bases). Trimming took off 1 base at V and 0 bases at J, with 10 bases between the two ends. The V gene's germline CDR1 is SGHRS and CDR2 YFSETQ. The CDR3 consists of 15 residues. The CDR3 sequence is CASSLSGTLNTEAFF. For the CDR3, the DNA is TGCGCCAGCAGCTTGTCCGGGACACTGAACACTGAAGCTTTCTTT.

The J gene is TRBJ2-3, the V gene TRBV27; TRBD1 agrees at 8 bases. Per germline, CDR1 MNHEY and CDR2 SMNVEV (reference sequence). The CDR3 length is 15 residues. With V trimmed by 2 bases and J by 4 bases, 5 bases remained unmatched. The CDR3 is CASSLDRGVSDTQYF. The DNA of the CDR3 is TGTGCCAGCAGTTTAGACAGGGGAGTATCAGATACGCAGTATTTT.

V is TRBV5-1 and J is TRBJ1-2; 10 nucleotides line up with TRBD1. This CDR3 comprises 16 residues. V was clipped by 5 bases and J by 8 bases; unmatched bases: 15. Germline-derived CDR1 and CDR2 are SGHRS and YFSETQ. The chain's CDR3 is CASRLTGGGTFGGYTF. The DNA of the CDR3 is TGCGCCAGCAGGTTGACAGGGGGCGGTACTTTCGGCGGCTACACCTTC. The whole variable domain, filled in from reference TRBV5-1 and TRBJ1-2, reads KAGVTQTPRYLIKTRGQQVTLSCSPISGHRSVSWYQQTPGQGLQFLFEYFSETQRNKGNFPGRFSGRQFSNSRSEMNVSTLELGDSALYLCASRLTGGGTFGGYTFGSGTRLTVV.

This clone was counted a few times. The CDR3 DNA is TGTGCCAGCAGCTCGAACTCCGGGACACTCTATGGCTACACCTTC. Its translation is CASSSNSGTLYGYTF. The V and J genes are TRBV7-2 and TRBJ1-2, with D possibly matching TRBD1 (6 bases). V was shortened by 4 bases and J by 4 bases, with 16 bases between the two germline ends. This CDR3 is 15 amino acids long. Germline V gene sequence: CDR1 SGHTA, CDR2 FQGNSA.

The chain employs TRBV5-4 and TRBJ2-1; a possible D gene is TRBD1 (5 bases). CDR1 and CDR2 from the germline V gene are SGHNT and YYREEE (reference sequence). Between the trimmed V and J ends, which lost 2 bases and 3 bases, there was a span of 12 bases. The CDR3 length is 15 residues. The CDR3 nucleotides are TGTGCCAGCAGCTTAGCAGGGCCTGGCTACAATGAGCAGTTCTTC. Protein product: CASSLAGPGYNEQFF.

The count of this clone is one. This rearrangement joins TRBV6-2 or TRBV6-3 to TRBJ2-7, with D maybe TRBD2 (5 bases). Germline CDR1 reads MNHEY; CDR2 reads SVGEGT. Trimming cost V 0 bases and J 2 bases, with 20 bases left between them. The CDR3 has 18 residues. For the CDR3, the DNA is TGTGCCAGCAGTTACTCATTAGTACCTACGGGATCGACCTACGAGCAGTACTTC. Protein sequence: CASSYSLVPTGSTYEQYF.

This clone was recorded a few times. The rearrangement links TRBV2 to TRBJ1-3, with TRBD1 as a possible D gene (6 bases). From germline, CDR1 is SNHLY and CDR2 FYNNEI. This CDR3 contains 16 residues. Trimming stripped 4 bases from V and 4 bases from J, with 17 bases between. CDR3 sequence reads: CASSAEAGARGNTIYF. The CDR3 nucleotides read TGTGCCAGCAGTGCTGAGGCGGGGGCGAGAGGAAACACCATATATTTT.

The chain recombines TRBV9 with TRBJ1-2; D is possibly TRBD1 (6 bases). The CDR3 spans 14 residues. Germline CDR1 reads SGDLS; CDR2 reads YYNGEE. Trimming took off 4 bases at V and 8 bases at J, with 18 bases between the two ends. CDR3 sequence: CASSIAWDNGGYTF. The CDR3 DNA reads as TGTGCCAGCAGCATAGCTTGGGACAACGGAGGCTACACCTTC.

As to this clone: The junction shows a germline mismatch at one end, possibly a read error. The CDR3 DNA follows: TGTGCCAGCAGCCTAGCGGGGGGGGGCACGCAGTATTTT. This encodes CASSLAGGGTQYF. This chain uses TRBV7-2 with TRBJ2-3, with 12 bases that match TRBD2. Germline V CDR1 and CDR2: SGHTA, FQGNSA. This CDR3 region has 13 residues.

The chain combines TRBV9 with TRBJ2-3; D may be TRBD2 (6 bases). CDR1 SGDLS and CDR2 YYNGEE come from the germline V gene. This CDR3 has 13 residues. Trimming pared 2 bases from V and 6 bases from J, leaving 10 bases between. CDR3 amino acids: CASSVWGRDTQYF. The CDR3 coding sequence is TGTGCCAGCAGCGTCTGGGGGAGGGATACGCAGTATTTT. Full variable domain (missing parts from reference TRBV9 and TRBJ2-3): DSGVTQTPKHLITATGQRVTLRCSPRSGDLSVYWYQQSLDQGLQFLIQYYNGEERAKGNILERFSAQQFPDLHSELNLSSLELGDSALYFCASSVWGRDTQYFGPGTRLTVL.

The J gene is TRBJ2-3, the V gene TRBV2, with D possibly TRBD2 on 6 matching bases. This CDR3 is 15 amino acids long. With 4 bases removed from V and 1 base from J, the gap between germline ends came to 12 bases. Per the germline V gene, CDR1 is SNHLY and CDR2 is FYNNEI. The DNA of the CDR3 is TGTGCCAGCAGTGGCCCCGGGGGAGGCACAGATACGCAGTATTTT. Its translation is CASSGPGGGTDTQYF. Using reference TRBV2 and TRBJ2-3 for the parts outside the CDR3, the full variable domain is EPEVTQTPSHQVTQMGQEVILRCVPISNHLYFYWYRQILGQKVEFLVSFYNNEISEKSEIFDDQFSVERPDGSNFTLKIRSTKLEDSAMYFCASSGPGGGTDTQYFGPGTRLTVL.